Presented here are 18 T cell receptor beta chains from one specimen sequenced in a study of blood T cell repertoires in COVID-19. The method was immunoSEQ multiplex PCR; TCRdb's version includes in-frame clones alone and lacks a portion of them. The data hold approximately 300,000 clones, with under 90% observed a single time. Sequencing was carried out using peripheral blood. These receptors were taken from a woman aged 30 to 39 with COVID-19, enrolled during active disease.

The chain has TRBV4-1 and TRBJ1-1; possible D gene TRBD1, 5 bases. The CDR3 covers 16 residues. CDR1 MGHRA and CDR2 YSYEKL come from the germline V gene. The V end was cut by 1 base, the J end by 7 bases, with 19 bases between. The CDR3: CASSQGPPGGVSEAFF. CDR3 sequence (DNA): TGCGCCAGCAGCCAAGGGCCCCCGGGAGGGGTAAGTGAAGCTTTCTTT.

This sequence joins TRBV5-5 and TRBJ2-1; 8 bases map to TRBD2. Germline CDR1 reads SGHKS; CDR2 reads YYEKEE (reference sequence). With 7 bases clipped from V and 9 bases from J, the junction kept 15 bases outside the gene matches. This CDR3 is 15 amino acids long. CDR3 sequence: CASAPGGGLRSEQFF. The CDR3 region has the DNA TGTGCCAGCGCCCCAGGCGGGGGGCTGAGAAGTGAGCAGTTCTTC. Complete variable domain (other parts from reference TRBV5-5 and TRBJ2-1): DAGVTQSPTHLIKTRGQQVTLRCSPISGHKSVSWYQQVLGQGPQFIFQYYEKEERGRGNFPDRFSARQFPNYSSELNVNALLLGDSALYLCASAPGGGLRSEQFFGPGTRLTVL.

The CDR3 reads CASSPQGLDEAFF. The CDR3 DNA reads TGTGCCAGTAGTCCCCAGGGGCTGGATGAAGCTTTCTTT. The chain carries TRBV19 and TRBJ1-1, with D possibly being TRBD1 (6 bases). V gave up 5 bases and J gave up 7 bases, with 14 bases separating them. Germline V gives CDR1 LNHDA, CDR2 SQIVND (reference sequence). The CDR3 totals 13 residues.

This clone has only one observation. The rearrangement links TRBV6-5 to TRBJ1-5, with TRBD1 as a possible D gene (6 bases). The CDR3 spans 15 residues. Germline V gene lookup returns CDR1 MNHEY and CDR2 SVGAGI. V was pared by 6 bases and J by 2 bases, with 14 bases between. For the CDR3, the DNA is TGTGCCAGCAGCACAGGGATGGGTGGCAATCAGCCCCAGCATTTT. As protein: CASSTGMGGNQPQHF.

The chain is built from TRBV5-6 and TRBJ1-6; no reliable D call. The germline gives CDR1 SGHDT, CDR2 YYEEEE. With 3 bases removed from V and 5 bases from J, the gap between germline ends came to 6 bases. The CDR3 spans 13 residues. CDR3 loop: CASSSLDNSPLHF. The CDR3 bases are TGTGCCAGCAGCTCCTTAGATAATTCACCCCTCCACTTT.

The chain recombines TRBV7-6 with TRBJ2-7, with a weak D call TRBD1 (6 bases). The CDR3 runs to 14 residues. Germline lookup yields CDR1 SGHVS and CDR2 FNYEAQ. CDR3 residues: CASEDSVRGGEQYF. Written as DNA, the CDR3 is TGTGCGAGCGAGGACAGCGTAAGAGGGGGCGAGCAGTACTTC.

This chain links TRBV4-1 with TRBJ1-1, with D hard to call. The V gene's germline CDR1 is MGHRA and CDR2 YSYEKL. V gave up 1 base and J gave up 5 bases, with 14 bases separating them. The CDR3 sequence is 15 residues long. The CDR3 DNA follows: TGCGCCAGCAGCCAAGTTACGGGGATTTGGACTGAAGCTTTCTTT. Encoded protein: CASSQVTGIWTEAFF.

Here the CDR3 reads CASSKTRSGNTIYF. DNA of the CDR3: TGTGCCAGCAGCAAGACTCGCTCTGGAAACACCATATATTTT. V and J are TRBV9 and TRBJ1-3; D gene unclear. The CDR3 spans 14 residues. Germline V gene data show CDR1 as SGDLS and CDR2 as YYNGEE. Trimming took off 4 bases at V and 0 bases at J, with 8 bases between the two ends.

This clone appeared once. CDR3 residues: CASPRTEVNEKLFF. The CDR3 DNA follows: TGTGCCAGTCCTAGAACTGAGGTGAATGAAAAACTGTTTTTT. J is TRBJ1-4 and V is TRBV5-8; D not resolved. Germline V lookup: CDR1 SGHTS, CDR2 YDEGEE. The V gene lost 8 bases and the J gene lost 5 bases, with 16 bases spanning the gap. The CDR3 loop spans 14 amino acids.

The CDR3 nucleotides are TGTGCCAGCAGCCTTAGCGGGGCTAGCACAGATACGCAGTATTTT. The encoded protein is CASSLSGASTDTQYF. The chain joins TRBV9 to TRBJ2-3; 8 bases fit TRBD2. V lost 4 bases to trimming and J lost 0 bases; unmatched junction nucleotides: 4. The CDR3 extends over 15 amino acids. The germline CDR1 and CDR2 sequences are SGDLS and YYNGEE. Together with reference TRBV9 and TRBJ2-3, the CDR3 gives the full variable domain: DSGVTQTPKHLITATGQRVTLRCSPRSGDLSVYWYQQSLDQGLQFLIQYYNGEERAKGNILERFSAQQFPDLHSELNLSSLELGDSALYFCASSLSGASTDTQYFGPGTRLTVL.

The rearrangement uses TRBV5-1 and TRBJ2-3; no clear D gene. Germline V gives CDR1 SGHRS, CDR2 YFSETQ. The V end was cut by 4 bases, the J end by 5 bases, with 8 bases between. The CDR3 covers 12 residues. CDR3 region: CASSLARDTQYF. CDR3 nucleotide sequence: TGCGCCAGCAGCCTTGCCAGAGATACGCAGTATTTT.

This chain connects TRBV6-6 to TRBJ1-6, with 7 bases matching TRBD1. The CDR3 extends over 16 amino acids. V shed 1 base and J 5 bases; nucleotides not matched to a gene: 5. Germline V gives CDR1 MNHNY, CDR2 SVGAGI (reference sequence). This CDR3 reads CASSYLGQVNNSPLHF. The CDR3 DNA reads TGTGCCAGCAGTTACTTAGGACAGGTCAATAATTCACCCCTCCACTTT.

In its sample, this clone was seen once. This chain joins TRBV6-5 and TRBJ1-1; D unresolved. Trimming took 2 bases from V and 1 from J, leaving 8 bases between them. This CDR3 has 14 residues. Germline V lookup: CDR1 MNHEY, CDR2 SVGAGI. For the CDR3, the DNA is TGTGCCAGCAGTTACGAACTCGGGAACACTGAAGCTTTCTTT. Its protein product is CASSYELGNTEAFF.

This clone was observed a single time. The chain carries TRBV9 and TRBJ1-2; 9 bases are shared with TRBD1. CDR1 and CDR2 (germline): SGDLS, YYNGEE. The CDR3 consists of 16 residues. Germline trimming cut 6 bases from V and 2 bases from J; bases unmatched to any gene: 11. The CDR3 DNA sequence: TGTGCCAGCACGGGACCGGGACAGGGTGGGAACTATGGCTACACCTTC. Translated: CASTGPGQGGNYGYTF.

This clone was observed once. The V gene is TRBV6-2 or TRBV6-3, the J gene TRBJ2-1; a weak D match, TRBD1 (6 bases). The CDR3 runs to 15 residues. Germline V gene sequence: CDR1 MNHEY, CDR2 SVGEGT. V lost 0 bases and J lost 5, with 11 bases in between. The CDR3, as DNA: TGTGCCAGCAGTTACTCGATTAACAGGGACAATGAGCAGTTCTTC. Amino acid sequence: CASSYSINRDNEQFF.

Written as DNA, the CDR3 is TGTGCCAGCAGCTTAGGGGAGTGGCGAGGGAACTATGGCTACACCTTC. Amino acid sequence: CASSLGEWRGNYGYTF. The chain joins TRBV11-2 to TRBJ1-2; no firm D call. The CDR3 has 16 residues. V was clipped by 1 base and J by 2 bases, with 14 bases between them. The germline gives CDR1 SGHAT, CDR2 FQNNGV.

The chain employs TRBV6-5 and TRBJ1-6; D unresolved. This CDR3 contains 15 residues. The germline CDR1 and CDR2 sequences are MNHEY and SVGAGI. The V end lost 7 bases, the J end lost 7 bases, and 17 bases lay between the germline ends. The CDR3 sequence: CASTASGSSNSPLHF. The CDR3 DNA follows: TGTGCCAGCACCGCTAGCGGGTCCTCAAATTCACCCCTCCACTTT.

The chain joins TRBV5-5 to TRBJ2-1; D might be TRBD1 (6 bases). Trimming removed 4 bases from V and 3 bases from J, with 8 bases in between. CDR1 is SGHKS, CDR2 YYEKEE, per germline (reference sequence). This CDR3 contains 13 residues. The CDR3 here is CASSRDIYNEQFF. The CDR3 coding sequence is TGTGCCAGCAGCAGGGACATCTACAATGAGCAGTTCTTC. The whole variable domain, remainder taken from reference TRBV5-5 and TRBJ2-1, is DAGVTQSPTHLIKTRGQQVTLRCSPISGHKSVSWYQQVLGQGPQFIFQYYEKEERGRGNFPDRFSARQFPNYSSELNVNALLLGDSALYLCASSRDIYNEQFFGPGTRLTVL.